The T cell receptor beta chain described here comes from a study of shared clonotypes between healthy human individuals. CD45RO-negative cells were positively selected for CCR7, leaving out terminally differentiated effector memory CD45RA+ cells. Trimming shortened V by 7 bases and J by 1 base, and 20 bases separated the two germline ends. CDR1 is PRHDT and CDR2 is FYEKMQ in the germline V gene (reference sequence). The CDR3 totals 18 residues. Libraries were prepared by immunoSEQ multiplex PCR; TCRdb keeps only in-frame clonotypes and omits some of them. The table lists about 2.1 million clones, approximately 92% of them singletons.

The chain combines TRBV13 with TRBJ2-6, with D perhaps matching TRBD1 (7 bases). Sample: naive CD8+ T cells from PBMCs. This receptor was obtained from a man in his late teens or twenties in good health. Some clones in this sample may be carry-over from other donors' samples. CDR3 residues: CASTSEEGALSGANVLTF. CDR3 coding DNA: TGTGCCAGCACCTCGGAGGAGGGGGCCCTATCTGGGGCCAACGTCCTGACTTTC.